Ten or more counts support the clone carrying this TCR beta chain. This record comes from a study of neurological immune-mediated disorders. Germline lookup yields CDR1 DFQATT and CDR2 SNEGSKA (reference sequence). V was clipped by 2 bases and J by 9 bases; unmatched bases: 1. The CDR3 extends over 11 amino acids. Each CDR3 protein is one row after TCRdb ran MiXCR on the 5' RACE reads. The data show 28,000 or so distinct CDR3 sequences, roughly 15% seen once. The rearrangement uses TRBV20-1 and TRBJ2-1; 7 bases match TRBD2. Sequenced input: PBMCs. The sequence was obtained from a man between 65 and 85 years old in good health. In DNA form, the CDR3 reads TGCAGTGCTAGACCGGGAGGTGAGCAGTTCTTC. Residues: CSARPGGEQFF.